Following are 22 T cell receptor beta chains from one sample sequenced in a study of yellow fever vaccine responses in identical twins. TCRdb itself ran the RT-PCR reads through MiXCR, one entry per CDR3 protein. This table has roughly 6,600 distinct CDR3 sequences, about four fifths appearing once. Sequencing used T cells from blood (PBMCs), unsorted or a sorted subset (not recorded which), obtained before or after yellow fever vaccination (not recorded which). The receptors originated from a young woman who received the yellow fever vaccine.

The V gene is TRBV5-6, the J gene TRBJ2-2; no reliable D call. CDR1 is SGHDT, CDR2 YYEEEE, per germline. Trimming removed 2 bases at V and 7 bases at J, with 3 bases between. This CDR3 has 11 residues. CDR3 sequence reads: CASSFVGELFF. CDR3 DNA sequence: TGTGCCAGCAGCTTTGTCGGGGAGCTGTTTTTT.

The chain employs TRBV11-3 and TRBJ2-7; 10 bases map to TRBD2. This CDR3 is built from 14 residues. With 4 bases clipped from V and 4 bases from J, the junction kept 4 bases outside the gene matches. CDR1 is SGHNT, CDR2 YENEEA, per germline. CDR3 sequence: CASSSNSGRYEQYF. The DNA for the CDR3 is TGTGCCAGCAGCTCAAATAGCGGGAGGTACGAGCAGTACTTC. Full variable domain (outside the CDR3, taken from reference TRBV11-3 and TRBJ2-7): EAGVVQSPRYKIIEKKQPVAFWCNPISGHNTLYWYLQNLGQGPELLIRYENEEAVDDSQLPKDRFSAERLKGVDSTLKIQPAELGDSAVYLCASSSNSGRYEQYFGPGTRLTVT.

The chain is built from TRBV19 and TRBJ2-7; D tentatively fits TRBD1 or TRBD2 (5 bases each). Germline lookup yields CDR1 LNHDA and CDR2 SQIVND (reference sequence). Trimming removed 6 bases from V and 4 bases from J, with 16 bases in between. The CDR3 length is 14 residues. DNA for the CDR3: TGTGCCAGTAGCACGGGACGGAGAAGGTACGAGCAGTACTTC. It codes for CASSTGRRRYEQYF.

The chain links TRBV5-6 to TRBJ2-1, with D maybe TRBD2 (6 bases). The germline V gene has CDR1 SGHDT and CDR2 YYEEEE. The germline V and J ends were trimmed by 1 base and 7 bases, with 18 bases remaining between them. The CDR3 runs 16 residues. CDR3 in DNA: TGTGCCAGCAGCTTGAGCGGCGACCCTGGGAGGAATGAGCAGTTCTTC. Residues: CASSLSGDPGRNEQFF.

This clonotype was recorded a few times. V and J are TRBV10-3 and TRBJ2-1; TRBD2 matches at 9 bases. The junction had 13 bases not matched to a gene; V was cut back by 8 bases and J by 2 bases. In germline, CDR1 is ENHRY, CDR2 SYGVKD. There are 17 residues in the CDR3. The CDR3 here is CAILGLAGDGPYNEQFF. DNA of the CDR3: TGTGCCATCCTAGGGTTAGCGGGAGATGGGCCCTACAATGAGCAGTTCTTC.

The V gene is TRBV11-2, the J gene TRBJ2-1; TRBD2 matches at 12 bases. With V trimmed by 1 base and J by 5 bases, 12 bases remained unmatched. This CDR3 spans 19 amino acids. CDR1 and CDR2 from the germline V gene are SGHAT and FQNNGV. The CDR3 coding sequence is TGTGCCAGCAGCTTAGGGGGCCTAGCGGGAGGGCCTGGCGACAATGAGCAGTTCTTC. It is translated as CASSLGGLAGGPGDNEQFF.

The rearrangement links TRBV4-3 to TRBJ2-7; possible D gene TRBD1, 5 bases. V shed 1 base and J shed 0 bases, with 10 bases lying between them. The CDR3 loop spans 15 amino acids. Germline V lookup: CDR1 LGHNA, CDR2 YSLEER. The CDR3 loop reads CASSQVGASSYEQYF. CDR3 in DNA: TGCGCCAGCAGCCAAGTTGGGGCTAGCTCCTACGAGCAGTACTTC.

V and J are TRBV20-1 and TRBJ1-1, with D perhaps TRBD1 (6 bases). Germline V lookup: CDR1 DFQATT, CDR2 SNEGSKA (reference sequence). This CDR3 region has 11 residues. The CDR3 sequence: CRGHRNTEAFF. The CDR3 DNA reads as TGCAGGGGACACCGAAACACTGAAGCTTTCTTT.

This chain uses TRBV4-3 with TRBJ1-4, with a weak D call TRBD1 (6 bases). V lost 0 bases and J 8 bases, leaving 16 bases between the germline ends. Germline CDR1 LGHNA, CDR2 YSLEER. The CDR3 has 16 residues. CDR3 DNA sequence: TGCGCCAGCAGCCAAGATCCCCCGACAGGTAGCGAAAAACTGTTTTTT. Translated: CASSQDPPTGSEKLFF.

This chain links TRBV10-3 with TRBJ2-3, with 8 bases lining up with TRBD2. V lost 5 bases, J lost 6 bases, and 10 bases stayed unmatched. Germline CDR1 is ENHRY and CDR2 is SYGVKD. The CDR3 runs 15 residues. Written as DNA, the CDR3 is TGTGCCATCAGTCCAACACCCCGGGAGGGCGATACGCAGTATTTT. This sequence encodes CAISPTPREGDTQYF.

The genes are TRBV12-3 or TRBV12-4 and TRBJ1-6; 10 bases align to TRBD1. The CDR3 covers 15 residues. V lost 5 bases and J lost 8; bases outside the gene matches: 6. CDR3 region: CASSPWTGGDSPLHF. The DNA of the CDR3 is TGTGCCAGCAGTCCGTGGACAGGGGGAGATTCACCCCTCCACTTT.

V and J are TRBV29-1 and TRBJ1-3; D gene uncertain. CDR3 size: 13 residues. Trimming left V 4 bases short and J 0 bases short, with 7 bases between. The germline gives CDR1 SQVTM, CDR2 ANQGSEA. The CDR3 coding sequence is TGCAGCGTTGGGTTATCCTCTGGAAACACCATATATTTT. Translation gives CSVGLSSGNTIYF.

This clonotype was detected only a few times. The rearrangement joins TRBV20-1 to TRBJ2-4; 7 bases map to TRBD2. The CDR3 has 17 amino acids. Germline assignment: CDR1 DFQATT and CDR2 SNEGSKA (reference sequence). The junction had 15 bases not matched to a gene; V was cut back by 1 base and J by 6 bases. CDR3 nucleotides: TGCAGTGCTAGAGGAATAGCGCGGGAGAGATCGGGAAACATTCAGTACTTC. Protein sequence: CSARGIARERSGNIQYF.

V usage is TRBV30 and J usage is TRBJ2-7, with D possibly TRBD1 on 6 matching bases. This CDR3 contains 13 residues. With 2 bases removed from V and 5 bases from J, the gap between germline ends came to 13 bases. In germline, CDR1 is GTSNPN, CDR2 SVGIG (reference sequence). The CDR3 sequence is CAWSTGFNNEQYF. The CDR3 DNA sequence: TGTGCCTGGAGTACAGGGTTCAACAACGAGCAGTACTTC.

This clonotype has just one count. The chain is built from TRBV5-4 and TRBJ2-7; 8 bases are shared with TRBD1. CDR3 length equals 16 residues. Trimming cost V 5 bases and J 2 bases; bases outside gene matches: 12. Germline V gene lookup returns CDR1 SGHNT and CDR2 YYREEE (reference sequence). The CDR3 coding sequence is TGTGCCAGCAGAGCCGGGACAGGTTCTTCTACCTACGAGCAGTACTTC. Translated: CASRAGTGSSTYEQYF.

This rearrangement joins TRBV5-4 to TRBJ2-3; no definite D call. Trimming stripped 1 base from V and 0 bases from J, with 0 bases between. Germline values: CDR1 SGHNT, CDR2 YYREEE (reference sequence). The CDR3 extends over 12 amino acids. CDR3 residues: CASSLSTDTQYF. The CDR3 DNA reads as TGTGCCAGCAGCTTGAGCACAGATACGCAGTATTTT. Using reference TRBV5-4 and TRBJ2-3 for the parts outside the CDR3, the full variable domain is ETGVTQSPTHLIKTRGQQVTLRCSSQSGHNTVSWYQQALGQGPQFIFQYYREEENGRGNFPPRFSGLQFPNYSSELNVNALELDDSALYLCASSLSTDTQYFGPGTRLTVL.

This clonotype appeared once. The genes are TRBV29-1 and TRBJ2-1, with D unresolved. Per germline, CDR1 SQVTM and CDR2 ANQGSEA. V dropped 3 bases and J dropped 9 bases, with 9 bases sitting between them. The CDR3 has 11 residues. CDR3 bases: TGCAGCGTTGACCGACCTGGTGAGCAGTTCTTC. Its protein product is CSVDRPGEQFF.

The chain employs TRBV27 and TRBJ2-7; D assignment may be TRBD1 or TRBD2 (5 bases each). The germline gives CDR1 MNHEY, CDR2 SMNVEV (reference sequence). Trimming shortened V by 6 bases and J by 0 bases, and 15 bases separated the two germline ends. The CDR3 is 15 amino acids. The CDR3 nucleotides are TGTGCCAGCAGCAATGGGGGATTCAGCTCCTACGAGCAGTACTTC. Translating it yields CASSNGGFSSYEQYF.

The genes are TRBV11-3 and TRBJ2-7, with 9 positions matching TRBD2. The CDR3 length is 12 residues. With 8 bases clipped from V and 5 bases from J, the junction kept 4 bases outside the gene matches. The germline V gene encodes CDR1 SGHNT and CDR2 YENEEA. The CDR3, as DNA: TGTGCCAGCCTCGGACTAGCGAACGAGCAGTACTTC. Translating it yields CASLGLANEQYF. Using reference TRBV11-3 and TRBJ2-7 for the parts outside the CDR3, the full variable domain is EAGVVQSPRYKIIEKKQPVAFWCNPISGHNTLYWYLQNLGQGPELLIRYENEEAVDDSQLPKDRFSAERLKGVDSTLKIQPAELGDSAVYLCASLGLANEQYFGPGTRLTVT.

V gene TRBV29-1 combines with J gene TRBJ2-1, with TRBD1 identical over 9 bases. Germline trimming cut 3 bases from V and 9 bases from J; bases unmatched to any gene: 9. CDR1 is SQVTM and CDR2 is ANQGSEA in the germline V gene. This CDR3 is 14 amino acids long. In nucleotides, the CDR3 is TGCAGCGTTGACCCTGGACAGGGGTTAATTGAGCAGTTCTTC. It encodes CSVDPGQGLIEQFF.

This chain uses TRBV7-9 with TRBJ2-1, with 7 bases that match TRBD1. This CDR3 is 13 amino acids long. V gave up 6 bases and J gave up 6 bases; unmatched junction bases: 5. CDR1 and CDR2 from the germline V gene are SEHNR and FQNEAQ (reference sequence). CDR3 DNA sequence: TGTGCCAGCAGGGGACAGCCGAGCAATGAGCAGTTCTTC. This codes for CASRGQPSNEQFF. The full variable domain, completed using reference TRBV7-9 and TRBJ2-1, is DTGVSQNPRHKITKRGQNVTFRCDPISEHNRLYWYRQTLGQGPEFLTYFQNEAQLEKSRLLSDRFSAERPKGSFSTLEIQRTEQGDSAMYLCASRGQPSNEQFFGPGTRLTVL.

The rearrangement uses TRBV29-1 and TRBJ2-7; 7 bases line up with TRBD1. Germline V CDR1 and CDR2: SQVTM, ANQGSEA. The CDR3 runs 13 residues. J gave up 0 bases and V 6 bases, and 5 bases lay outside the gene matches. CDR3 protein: CSVGTVTSYEQYF. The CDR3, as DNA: TGCAGCGTCGGGACAGTGACCTCCTACGAGCAGTACTTC.